This T cell receptor (beta chain) was found in a study of spatial heterogeneity in lung cancer. Whole-study context: Alpha-chain detections were consistently fewer than beta-chain detections among the sequences. As counted in raw reads, each unique TCR and UMI combination appeared more than ten times on average. Broader study findings: Tumor TCRs that were ubiquitous and expanded showed up in blood more at resection than follow-up.

Sample time point: sample taken at primary tumor resection. Material for sequencing was whole RNA from tumor, nontumor lung or frozen PBMC, left unsorted. Regarding this clonotype: Antigen specificity is unknown.

The presence of a unique molecular identifier marked each TCR cDNA molecule. TCRdb called the 5' RACE reads again in MiXCR, with one record for every CDR3 protein. The data show about 90,000 distinct CDR3 sequences, 7.5% to 10% seen once. V trimming: 2 bases; J trimming: 5 bases; junction bases outside the gene matches: 2. CDR3 length: 14 amino acids. Germline CDR1 SGHDN, CDR2 FVKESK. Sequencing used PBMCs, obtained at surgery. The sequence was obtained from a male donor with early-stage non-small cell lung cancer. The chain is built from TRBV14 and TRBJ2-1; TRBD2 matches at 8 bases. This CDR3 reads CASSQQLADNEQFF. Here the CDR3 DNA reads TGTGCCAGCAGCCAACAACTAGCGGACAATGAGCAGTTCTTC.